This T cell receptor beta chain was documented in a study of shared T cell receptors in the human thymus. CDR3 length: 14 residues. CDR1 is SGHKS and CDR2 is YYEKEE in the germline V gene (reference sequence). The J segment lost 2 bases and the V segment lost 2 bases, leaving 1 base of the junction unmatched. Only in-frame clones appear in the TCRdb table, and some are missing; sequencing was by immunoSEQ multiplex PCR. The sample records some 720,000 clones, roughly 90% being singletons. The table lists this clone with a count of one. The sample was also reused in another study, on human thymus T cells. From that study: Finnish infants who were healthy and having corrective surgery for congenital heart defects made up the donors. Resections were taken during corrective heart surgery, and the thymus tissue came from these. It looked as if thymic and blood repertoires used V and J genes in a biased way. Overlap was high between thymic repertoires from unrelated individuals, as reported in related research.

The sample taken for sequencing was thymocytes. The chain has TRBV5-5 and TRBJ1-5, with 7 bases fitting TRBD1. This clonotype was obtained from a boy under two years old with a congenital heart defect. The CDR3 nucleotides are TGTGCCAGCAGCTTAGACAGGGGCAATCAGCCCCAGCATTTT. As protein: CASSLDRGNQPQHF.